These 3 T cell receptor beta chains share one sample of origin, sequenced in a study of graft-versus-host responses after intestinal transplantation. TCRdb's copy holds only in-frame clones and misses some; the assay was immunoSEQ multiplex PCR. Of over 20,000 clones listed, roughly 42% were seen once; the top ten hold about 0.66%. The sequencing here drew on alloreactive CD4+ T cells from a mixed lymphocyte reaction culture, taken before intestinal transplant. The sample's subset: CFSE-low proliferating T cells sorted from roughly six-day pre-transplant mixed lymphocyte reaction (GvH or HvG direction). These receptors were taken from a human patient who received an intestinal transplant.

The chain uses TRBV10-3 and TRBJ2-2; no clear D. Germline CDR1 reads ENHRY; CDR2 reads SYGVKD. Trimming stripped 3 bases from V and 2 bases from J, with 7 bases between. This CDR3 region has 14 residues. Here the CDR3 DNA reads TGTGCCATCAGTGAAATCCCAAACACCGGGGAGCTGTTTTTT. This gives the protein CAISEIPNTGELFF.

This chain connects TRBV5-6 to TRBJ1-2; possibly TRBD1 for D (6 bases). Per the germline V gene, CDR1 is SGHDT and CDR2 is YYEEEE. Trimming shortened V by 0 bases and J by 5 bases, and 14 bases separated the two germline ends. The CDR3 has 15 amino acids. This chain's CDR3 is CASSLVGGHDYGYTF. The CDR3, as DNA: TGTGCCAGCAGCTTGGTCGGGGGGCACGATTATGGCTACACCTTC.

The V call is TRBV18, the J call TRBJ2-7; 9 bases align to TRBD1. The CDR3 covers 14 residues. Germline lookup yields CDR1 KGHSH and CDR2 LQKENI. Trimming removed 2 bases from V and 3 bases from J; junction bases left unmatched: 2. Here the CDR3 DNA reads TGTGCCAGCTCACCATGGGACAGGGTCTACGAGCAGTACTTC. Its protein product is CASSPWDRVYEQYF.